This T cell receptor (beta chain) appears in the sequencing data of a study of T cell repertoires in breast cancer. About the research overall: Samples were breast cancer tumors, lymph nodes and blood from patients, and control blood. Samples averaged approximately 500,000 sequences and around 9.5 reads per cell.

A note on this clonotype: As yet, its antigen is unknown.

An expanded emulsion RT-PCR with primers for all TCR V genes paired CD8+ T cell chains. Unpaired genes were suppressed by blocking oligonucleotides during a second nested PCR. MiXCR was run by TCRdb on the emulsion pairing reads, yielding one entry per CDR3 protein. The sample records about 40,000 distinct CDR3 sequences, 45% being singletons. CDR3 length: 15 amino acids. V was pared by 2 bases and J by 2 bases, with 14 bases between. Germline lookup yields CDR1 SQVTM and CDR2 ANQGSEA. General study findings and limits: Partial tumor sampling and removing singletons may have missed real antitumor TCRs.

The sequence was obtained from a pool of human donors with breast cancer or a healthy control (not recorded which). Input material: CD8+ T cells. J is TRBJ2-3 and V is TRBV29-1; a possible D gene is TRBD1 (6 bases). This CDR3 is CSVEPGDPITDTQYF. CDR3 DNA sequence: TGCAGCGTTGAACCAGGGGACCCGATCACAGATACGCAGTATTTT.